This is a list of T cell receptor beta chains from one sample in a study of human T cells and chemical hapten exposure. MiXCR, run by TCRdb on the RACE reads, gives a single entry per CDR3 protein. Here the sample spans about 260,000 distinct CDR3 sequences, approximately 8.6% being singletons. The source was whole blood, collected in connection with sensitization to the hapten diphenylcyclopropenone (DPC). The source is a woman aged 40 to 50 with alopecia areata. Some clones in this sample may be carry-over from other donors' samples. Both conserved end residues are part of each CDR3. A D gene is named only where the DNA matches it firmly. Rows may omit the clone size; those that give it use once, few, many or a size class.

v_gene,d_gene,j_gene,abundance,CDR3nt,CDR3aa
TRBV7-8,NA,TRBJ2-3,NA,TGTGCCAGCAGCTTAGCCAGGGTGACAGATACGCAGTATTTT,CASSLARVTDTQYF
TRBV7-8,TRBD1,TRBJ1-1,NA,TGTGCCAGCAGCTTAGAGGGGGCGGCTCCGACTGAAGCTTTCTTT,CASSLEGAAPTEAFF
TRBV28,NA,TRBJ2-5,few,TGTGCCAGCAGTTTGCCGCAAGAGACCCAGTACTTC,CASSLPQETQYF
TRBV7-2,TRBD2,TRBJ2-5,few,TGTGCCAGCAGCTTACAAGCCGCCCGACTAGCGGGAGGCCATCAAGAGACCCAGTACTTC,CASSLQAARLAGGHQETQYF
TRBV20-1,TRBD2,TRBJ2-5,NA,TGCAGTGCCGCGACTAGCGGTCAAGAGACCCAGTACTTC,CSAATSGQETQYF
TRBV6-1,NA,TRBJ2-2,NA,TGTGCCAGCAGGCCCGGGGAGACCGGGGAGCTGTTTTTT,CASRPGETGELFF
TRBV20-1,TRBD2,TRBJ2-1,few,TGCAGTGAAAGAGGACTAGCCTACGGCAATGAGCAGTTCTTC,CSERGLAYGNEQFF
TRBV5-4,NA,TRBJ2-2,NA,TGTGCCAGCAGCTTGGTCCAGGGGACCGGGGAGCTGTTTTTT,CASSLVQGTGELFF
TRBV12-3/TRBV12-4,TRBD2,TRBJ2-2,NA,TGTGCCAGCATTGCGGGAGTTCAAACCGGGGAGCTGTTTTTT,CASIAGVQTGELFF
TRBV24-1,NA,TRBJ1-5,many,TGTGCCACCGGGAGGTATAGCAATCAGCCCCAGCATTTT,CATGRYSNQPQHF
TRBV2,NA,TRBJ1-6,NA,TGTGCCCGCACTAGACAGTCTAATTCACCCCTCCACTTT,CARTRQSNSPLHF
TRBV12-3/TRBV12-4,TRBD1,TRBJ2-5,NA,TGTGCCAGCAGCCTCCTCGGGACAGTCCAAGAGACCCAGTACTTC,CASSLLGTVQETQYF
TRBV5-1,NA,TRBJ2-1,NA,TGCGCCAGCAGCCCTGGACCGACGGTCAATGAGCAGTTCTTC,CASSPGPTVNEQFF
TRBV6-2/TRBV6-3,NA,TRBJ2-7,few,TGTGCCACCCTGCAGGATTACGAGCAGTACTTC,CATLQDYEQYF
TRBV7-9,NA,TRBJ1-5,few,TGTGCCAGCAGCTTAGCGACCAGCGGATGGGGGAATCAGCCCCAGCATTTT,CASSLATSGWGNQPQHF
TRBV9,TRBD2,TRBJ2-1,many,TGTGCCAGCAGCGTGTCCGGGACTAGCCCCTACAATGAGCAGTTCTTC,CASSVSGTSPYNEQFF
TRBV7-9,TRBD1,TRBJ2-7,many,TGTGCCAGCAGCGGACAGGGATTATACGAGCAGTACTTC,CASSGQGLYEQYF
TRBV7-9,TRBD1,TRBJ2-3,few,TGTGCCAGCAGGACCGGGACAGGCGACCTCACAGATACGCAGTATTTT,CASRTGTGDLTDTQYF
TRBV6-5,TRBD2,TRBJ2-1,NA,TGTGCCAGCAGTTACAGTGGGACTAGCACCTACAATGAGCAGTTCTTC,CASSYSGTSTYNEQFF
TRBV10-3,NA,TRBJ1-5,NA,TGTGCCATCAGTGATTGGGGGGCTCGCAATCAGCCCCAGCATTTT,CAISDWGARNQPQHF
TRBV12-3/TRBV12-4,NA,TRBJ1-5,few,TGTGCCAGCAGTGGAAAGAGAGGTCTTCAGCCCCAGCATTTT,CASSGKRGLQPQHF
TRBV5-1,TRBD1,TRBJ2-1,once,TGCGCCAGCAGCCCAGGACAGGGGTTACCCTACAATGAGCAGTTCTTC,CASSPGQGLPYNEQFF
TRBV5-1,NA,TRBJ1-6,NA,TGCGCCAGCAGCTTGGATAAACTCAGCGAGAGCTCCTATAATTCACCCCTCCACTTT,CASSLDKLSESSYNSPLHF
TRBV6-6,NA,TRBJ1-4,few,TGTGCCAGCAGTCAATCATTGACGGATGAAAAACTGTTTTTT,CASSQSLTDEKLFF
TRBV6-2/TRBV6-3,NA,TRBJ2-7,NA,TGTGCCAGCAGACGGACGGACTACGAGCAGTACTTC,CASRRTDYEQYF
TRBV6-2/TRBV6-3,NA,TRBJ2-7,NA,TGTGCCAGCAGTTTCGCAGGAGCTTCTTACGAGCAGTACTTC,CASSFAGASYEQYF
TRBV20-1,NA,TRBJ1-5,NA,TGCAGTGCTAGAGACACAGCCACCCCTAGCAATCAGCCCCAGCATTTT,CSARDTATPSNQPQHF
TRBV9,NA,TRBJ2-5,NA,TGTGCCAGCAGCGTAGGAGCAGGGGGGGTTGTAGAGACCCAGTACTTC,CASSVGAGGVVETQYF
TRBV2,NA,TRBJ2-7,many,TGTGCCAGCAGGGGGGATGTAGTAGACGAGCAGTACTTC,CASRGDVVDEQYF